This passage covers 23 T cell receptor beta chains from one sample sequenced in a study of blood T cell repertoires in COVID-19 (TCRdb year 2020). Library preparation employed the immunoSEQ multiplex PCR assay. TCRdb limited this immuneACCESS table to in-frame rearrangements with V and J called. A share of clones is missing; checked studies link under half to unresolved V genes, and the rest is unexplained. The sample table lists approximately 170,000 clones, approximately 90% of them with a count of one. The ten biggest clones cover approximately 4.6% of the sample. The specimen sequenced was peripheral blood. The receptors were gathered from a man aged 18 to 30 with COVID-19, enrolled during active disease.

The chain employs TRBV13 and TRBJ1-2; D possibly corresponds to TRBD1 (5 bases). Trimming stripped 4 bases from V and 7 bases from J, with 19 bases between. The CDR3 has 15 amino acids. Germline V gene data show CDR1 as PRHDT and CDR2 as FYEKMQ (reference sequence). CDR3 protein: CASSSPPVRVGGYTF. In nucleotides, the CDR3 is TGTGCCAGCAGCTCGCCCCCGGTCAGGGTGGGTGGCTACACCTTC.

The V and J genes are TRBV7-9 and TRBJ1-2; no clear D gene. Deletions cut 7 bases from V and 0 bases from J, with 12 bases between. This CDR3 has 14 amino acids. Per germline, CDR1 SEHNR and CDR2 FQNEAQ (reference sequence). Written as DNA, the CDR3 is TGTGCCAGCACTGCCGACGGGGCTAACTATGGCTACACCTTC. This codes for CASTADGANYGYTF.

This chain joins TRBV10-3 and TRBJ1-6; 9 bases align to TRBD1. CDR1 ENHRY and CDR2 SYGVKD come from the germline V gene. CDR3 length: 15 amino acids. V shed 3 bases and J 7 bases; nucleotides not matched to a gene: 4. The CDR3 region is CAISDPGTGNSPLHF. In DNA form, the CDR3 reads TGTGCCATCAGTGATCCCGGGACAGGGAATTCACCCCTCCACTTT.

The chain is built from TRBV5-6 and TRBJ1-2, with 9 bases aligning to TRBD1. This CDR3 is built from 14 residues. V was clipped by 4 bases and J by 7 bases; unmatched bases: 8. Germline V gene lookup returns CDR1 SGHDT and CDR2 YYEEEE. The CDR3 DNA follows: TGTGCCAGCAGCGCCGCCGGGACAGGGTCTGGCTACACCTTC. Translated: CASSAAGTGSGYTF.

The chain couples TRBV19 to TRBJ1-5, with 10 bases lining up with TRBD1. The germline gives CDR1 LNHDA, CDR2 SQIVND (reference sequence). The junction had 9 bases not matched to a gene; V was cut back by 7 bases and J by 6 bases. This CDR3 spans 15 amino acids. CDR3 sequence (DNA): TGTGCCAGTAACCCCGACAGGGGGCAGGGTCAGCCCCAGCATTTT. It yields the protein CASNPDRGQGQPQHF.

The chain employs TRBV11-3 and TRBJ2-3; TRBD2 matches at 9 bases. V shed 3 bases and J 3 bases; nucleotides not matched to a gene: 4. This CDR3 is 15 amino acids long. Germline CDR1 SGHNT, CDR2 YENEEA. CDR3 residues: CASSFGTSLTDTQYF. The CDR3 nucleotides read TGTGCCAGCAGCTTCGGGACTAGCTTAACAGATACGCAGTATTTT.

CDR3 bases: TGTGCCAGCAGTACCCAGACTTACGAGCAGTACTTC. Its translation is CASSTQTYEQYF. The rearrangement joins TRBV6-5 to TRBJ2-7; D call uncertain. V was trimmed by 5 bases and J by 4 bases, leaving 9 bases between them. The CDR3 runs to 12 residues. Germline-derived CDR1 and CDR2 are MNHEY and SVGAGI.

The gene calls are TRBV9 and TRBJ2-7; 8 positions agree with TRBD2. Germline assignment: CDR1 SGDLS and CDR2 YYNGEE. The CDR3 length is 15 residues. With 3 bases clipped from V and 5 bases from J, the junction kept 10 bases outside the gene matches. The chain's CDR3 is CASSGRGGRGDEQYF. In nucleotides, the CDR3 is TGTGCCAGCAGCGGCCGGGGGGGTCGCGGCGACGAGCAGTACTTC.

This chain links TRBV7-2 with TRBJ2-7; 7 bases match TRBD1. The CDR3 spans 13 residues. V lost 3 bases to trimming and J lost 7 bases; unmatched junction nucleotides: 6. From germline, CDR1 is SGHTA and CDR2 FQGNSA. CDR3 sequence reads: CASSFLPQGEQYF. The DNA for the CDR3 is TGTGCCAGCAGCTTTCTTCCACAGGGGGAGCAGTACTTC.

The V call is TRBV7-2, the J call TRBJ1-1; TRBD1 matches 7 bases. The CDR3 is made up of 14 amino acids. In germline, CDR1 is SGHTA, CDR2 FQGNSA. With V trimmed by 5 bases and J by 1 base, 4 bases remained unmatched. CDR3 in amino acids: CASSRTGGNTEAFF. In DNA form, the CDR3 reads TGTGCCAGCAGCCGGACAGGAGGGAACACTGAAGCTTTCTTT.

V usage is TRBV2 and J usage is TRBJ2-2, with TRBD2 matching over 8 bases. CDR1 SNHLY and CDR2 FYNNEI come from the germline V gene. The CDR3 totals 17 residues. V shed 11 bases and J 4 bases; nucleotides not matched to a gene: 18. CDR3 DNA sequence: TGTGCCCGCGGCGCCCGGGGGGGGGTTATTAGCACCGGGGAGCTGTTTTTT. Its protein is CARGARGGVISTGELFF.

This chain links TRBV7-2 with TRBJ1-3; the D gene is possibly TRBD1 (6 bases). The length of the CDR3 is 15 residues. Trimming took off 5 bases at V and 2 bases at J, with 13 bases between the two ends. CDR1 is SGHTA, CDR2 FQGNSA, per germline. The CDR3 DNA reads TGTGCCAGCAGCGCATCACAGGGTACTGGAAACACCATATATTTT. Translation: CASSASQGTGNTIYF.

The CDR3: CATAGRIGTDTQYF. In nucleotides, the CDR3 is TGTGCCACCGCCGGTCGAATTGGCACAGATACGCAGTATTTT. This sequence joins TRBV24-1 and TRBJ2-3; D is ambiguous. V was pared by 9 bases and J by 1 base, with 13 bases between. The CDR3 extends over 14 amino acids. Germline V gene sequence: CDR1 KGHDR, CDR2 SFDVKD.

CDR3 sequence (DNA): TGTGCCAGTAGTATAAGGGCTAGCGGCGACAATGAGCAGTTCTTC. Amino acids: CASSIRASGDNEQFF. This chain links TRBV19 with TRBJ2-1; 7 bases align to TRBD2. V lost 2 bases, J lost 5 bases, and 6 bases stayed unmatched. The CDR3 consists of 15 residues. Germline V gene lookup returns CDR1 LNHDA and CDR2 SQIVND (reference sequence).

This sequence joins TRBV19 and TRBJ1-1; TRBD1 agrees at 9 bases. Germline CDR1 reads LNHDA; CDR2 reads SQIVND (reference sequence). The V segment lost 3 bases and the J segment 3 bases; nucleotides outside the gene matches: 14. CDR3 length: 18 amino acids. CDR3 in DNA: TGTGCCAGTAGTATCAATCACAGGGGGCGGGTATCGGACACTGAAGCTTTCTTT. This encodes CASSINHRGRVSDTEAFF.

This chain links TRBV19 with TRBJ1-2; D remains unclear. Trimming shortened V by 6 bases and J by 2 bases, and 7 bases separated the two germline ends. CDR3 length: 12 amino acids. In germline, CDR1 is LNHDA, CDR2 SQIVND (reference sequence). CDR3 region: CASRTNNYGYTF. In DNA form, the CDR3 reads TGTGCCAGTAGGACAAACAACTATGGCTACACCTTC.

The rearrangement joins TRBV19 to TRBJ1-5; the match to TRBD1 covers 7 bases. Germline lookup yields CDR1 LNHDA and CDR2 SQIVND (reference sequence). The junction had 7 bases not matched to a gene; V was cut back by 8 bases and J by 0 bases. The CDR3 is made up of 15 amino acids. CDR3 sequence: CASQGGSYSNQPQHF. The DNA of the CDR3 is TGTGCCAGTCAGGGGGGCTCTTATAGCAATCAGCCCCAGCATTTT.

J is TRBJ1-2 and V is TRBV30; D uncertain. The CDR3 is 13 residues long. V was shortened by 3 bases and J by 4 bases, with 12 bases between the two germline ends. Germline CDR1 GTSNPN, CDR2 SVGIG (reference sequence). In DNA, the CDR3 is TGTGCCTGGAGCCTCAACCCAGTCTATGGCTACACCTTC. The encoded protein is CAWSLNPVYGYTF.

The V call is TRBV2, the J call TRBJ2-2; TRBD2 agrees at 13 bases. CDR1 and CDR2 (germline): SNHLY, FYNNEI. This CDR3 has 18 amino acids. The ends lost 6 bases at V and 7 bases at J; junction bases unmatched: 14. CDR3 sequence reads: CASRARTSGSEGVGELFF. Here the CDR3 DNA reads TGTGCCAGCAGGGCTAGGACTAGCGGGAGTGAAGGCGTCGGGGAGCTGTTTTTT.

The V and J genes are TRBV24-1 and TRBJ2-7; D gene ambiguous. The CDR3 consists of 13 residues. V was shortened by 4 bases and J by 0 bases, with 6 bases between the two germline ends. The V gene's germline CDR1 is KGHDR and CDR2 SFDVKD. The CDR3 DNA follows: TGTGCCACCAGTGACCCGAGCTCCTACGAGCAGTACTTC. Encoded protein: CATSDPSSYEQYF.

The chain combines TRBV7-3 with TRBJ2-1; D is perhaps TRBD1 (6 bases). V lost 3 bases and J 4 bases, leaving 10 bases between the germline ends. This CDR3 spans 14 amino acids. Germline V gene lookup returns CDR1 SGHTA and CDR2 FQGTGA. CDR3 sequence reads: CASSLGQGYNEQFF. CDR3 in DNA: TGTGCCAGCAGCTTGGGCCAGGGGTACAATGAGCAGTTCTTC.

This chain connects TRBV5-1 to TRBJ1-5; D ambiguous. V was cut by 0 bases and J by 0 bases, with 7 bases left in between. The germline gives CDR1 SGHRS, CDR2 YFSETQ. The CDR3 is 15 residues long. DNA of the CDR3: TGCGCCAGCAGCTTGGGAGGAATTAGCAATCAGCCCCAGCATTTT. This translates into CASSLGGISNQPQHF.

Regarding this clone: Other DNA sequences in this sample translate to the same CDR3. This chain joins TRBV15 and TRBJ2-3; D gene unclear. This CDR3 comprises 13 residues. The V end was cut by 0 bases, the J end by 3 bases, with 4 bases between. In germline, CDR1 is LNHNV, CDR2 YYDKDF (reference sequence). CDR3 protein: CATSRELTDTQYF. The CDR3 DNA reads TGTGCCACCAGCAGAGAACTAACAGATACGCAGTATTTT.